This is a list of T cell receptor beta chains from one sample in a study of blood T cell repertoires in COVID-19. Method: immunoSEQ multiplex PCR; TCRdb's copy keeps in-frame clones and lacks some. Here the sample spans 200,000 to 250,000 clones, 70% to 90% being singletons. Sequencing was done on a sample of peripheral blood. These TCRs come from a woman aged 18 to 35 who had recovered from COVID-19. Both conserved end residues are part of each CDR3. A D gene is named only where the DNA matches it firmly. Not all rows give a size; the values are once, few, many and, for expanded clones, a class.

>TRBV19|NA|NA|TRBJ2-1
CASSTRDWRNEQFF
TGTGCCAGTAGTACCAGAGACTGGAGGAATGAGCAGTTCTTC
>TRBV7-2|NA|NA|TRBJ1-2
CASSSGGANYGYTF
TGTGCCAGCAGCTCCGGGGGGGCAAACTATGGCTACACCTTC
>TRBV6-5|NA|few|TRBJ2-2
CASRRFRGNTGELFF
TGTGCCAGCAGACGATTCAGGGGTAACACCGGGGAGCTGTTTTTT
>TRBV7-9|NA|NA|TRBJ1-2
CASSLISQGVTNGYTF
TGTGCCAGCAGCTTAATCAGCCAGGGCGTAACTAATGGCTACACCTTC
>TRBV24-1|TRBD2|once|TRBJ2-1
CATSDERTSGGYNEQFF
TGTGCCACCAGTGATGAACGGACTAGCGGAGGGTACAATGAGCAGTTCTTC
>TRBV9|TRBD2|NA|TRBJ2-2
CASSVSGRVAGELFF
TGTGCCAGCAGCGTATCTGGGAGGGTGGCCGGGGAGCTGTTTTTT
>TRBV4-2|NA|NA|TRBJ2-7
CASSLTAGLSYEQYF
TGTGCCAGCAGCCTGACAGCGGGTCTTTCCTACGAGCAGTACTTC
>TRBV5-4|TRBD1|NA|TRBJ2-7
CASTAGTGELAATF
TGTGCCAGCACTGCCGGGACAGGGGAGCTAGCGGCAACCTTC
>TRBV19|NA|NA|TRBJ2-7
CASSIASGPGEQYF
TGTGCCAGTAGTATAGCCAGCGGGCCGGGCGAGCAGTACTTC
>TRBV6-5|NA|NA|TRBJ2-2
CASKEGATGELFF
TGTGCCAGCAAGGAGGGGGCTACCGGGGAGCTGTTTTTT
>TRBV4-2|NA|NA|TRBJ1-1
CASTPFLQGSVQAFF
TGTGCCAGCACCCCATTTCTACAGGGATCGGTTCAAGCTTTCTTT
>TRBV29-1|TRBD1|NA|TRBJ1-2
CSVGTGIGAYGYTF
TGCAGCGTAGGGACAGGGATCGGTGCCTATGGCTACACCTTC
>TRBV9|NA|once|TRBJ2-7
CASSTGGLAYEQYF
TGTGCCAGCAGCACAGGGGGACTAGCATACGAGCAGTACTTC
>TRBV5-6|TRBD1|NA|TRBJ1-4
CASSWKPTGGAYNEKLFF
TGTGCCAGCAGCTGGAAACCCACAGGGGGCGCGTATAATGAAAAACTGTTTTTT
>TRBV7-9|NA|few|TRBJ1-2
CASSLGGFGGYTF
TGTGCCAGCAGCTTAGGAGGGTTTGGAGGCTACACCTTC
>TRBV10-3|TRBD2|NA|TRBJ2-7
CAISEWTSGYEQYF
TGTGCCATCAGTGAGTGGACTAGCGGATACGAGCAGTACTTC
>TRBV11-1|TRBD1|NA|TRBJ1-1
CASSRQGNTEAFF
TGTGCCAGCAGCCGACAGGGGAACACTGAAGCTTTCTTT
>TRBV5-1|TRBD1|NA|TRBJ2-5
CASSLAATGGQETQYF
TGCGCCAGCAGCTTGGCCGCGACAGGGGGCCAAGAGACCCAGTACTTC
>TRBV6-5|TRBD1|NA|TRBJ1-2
CASSNQGGLYGYTF
TGTGCCAGCAGTAACCAGGGGGGCCTTTATGGCTACACCTTC
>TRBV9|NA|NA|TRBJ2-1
CASSPLWRDFNEQFF
TGTGCCAGCAGCCCCTTATGGCGGGATTTTAATGAGCAGTTCTTC
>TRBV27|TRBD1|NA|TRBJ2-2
CASSRTGTGELFF
TGTGCCAGCAGTAGGACAGGGACCGGGGAGCTGTTTTTT
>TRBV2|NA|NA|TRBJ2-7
CASSVAAGGRGEQYF
TGTGCCAGCAGTGTCGCCGCAGGGGGGAGAGGTGAGCAGTACTTC
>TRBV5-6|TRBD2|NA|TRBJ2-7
CASSFPSGKLSYEQYF
TGTGCCAGCAGCTTTCCAAGCGGGAAGTTATCCTACGAGCAGTACTTC
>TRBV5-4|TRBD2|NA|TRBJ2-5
CASSRTSGETQYF
TGTGCCAGCAGCCGGACTAGTGGGGAGACCCAGTACTTC
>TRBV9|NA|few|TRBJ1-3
CASGGLRSGNTIYF
TGTGCCAGCGGAGGACTGCGCTCTGGAAACACCATATATTTT
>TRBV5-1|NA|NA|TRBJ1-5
CASSLGHENQPQHF
TGCGCCAGCAGCTTGGGACACGAGAATCAGCCCCAGCATTTT
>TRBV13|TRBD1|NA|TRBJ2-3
CASSRRQGVRDTQYF
TGTGCCAGCAGCCGACGACAGGGGGTGAGAGATACGCAGTATTTT
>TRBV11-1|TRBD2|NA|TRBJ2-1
CASSVWTSQDEQFF
TGTGCCAGCAGCGTCTGGACTAGTCAGGATGAGCAGTTCTTC
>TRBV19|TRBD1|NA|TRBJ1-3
CATGTGFGNTIYF
TGTGCCACCGGGACAGGCTTTGGAAACACCATATATTTT
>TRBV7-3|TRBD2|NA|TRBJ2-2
CASSFLSGMVTGELFF
TGTGCCAGCAGCTTCTTAAGCGGGATGGTCACCGGGGAGCTGTTTTTT
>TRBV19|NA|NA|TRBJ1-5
CASSIAGRSNQPQHF
TGTGCCAGTAGTATAGCAGGTAGGAGCAATCAGCCCCAGCATTTT
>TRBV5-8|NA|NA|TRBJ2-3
CASRAQDTQYF
TGTGCCAGCAGGGCCCAAGATACGCAGTATTTT
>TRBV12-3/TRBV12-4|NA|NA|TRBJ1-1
CATLRGGTEAFF
TGTGCCACCCTGAGAGGAGGGACTGAAGCTTTCTTT
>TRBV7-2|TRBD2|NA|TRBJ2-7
CASSSRGLAGAYEQYF
TGTGCCAGCAGCTCAAGGGGACTAGCGGGAGCCTACGAGCAGTACTTC
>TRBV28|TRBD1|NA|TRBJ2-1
CASSLNSGTGSYNEQFF
TGTGCCAGCAGCTTAAACTCCGGGACAGGGTCATACAATGAGCAGTTCTTC
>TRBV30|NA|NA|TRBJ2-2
CACGRSSGELFF
TGTGCCTGTGGACGGAGCTCCGGGGAGCTGTTTTTT
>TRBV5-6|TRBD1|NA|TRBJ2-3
CASSRTGTGKDTQYF
TGTGCCAGCAGTCGCACAGGGACAGGTAAAGATACGCAGTATTTT
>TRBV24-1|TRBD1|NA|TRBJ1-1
CATSDPGTGGTEAFF
TGTGCCACCAGTGATCCCGGGACAGGCGGCACTGAAGCTTTCTTT
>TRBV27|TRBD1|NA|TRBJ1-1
CASSEPTQGKDTEAFF
TGTGCCAGCAGTGAACCAACACAGGGGAAGGACACTGAAGCTTTCTTT
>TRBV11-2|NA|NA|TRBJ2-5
CASSLVSPTQYF
TGTGCCAGCAGCTTAGTCTCTCCGACCCAGTACTTC
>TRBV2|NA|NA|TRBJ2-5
CASAPEETQYF
TGTGCCAGCGCCCCGGAAGAGACCCAGTACTTC
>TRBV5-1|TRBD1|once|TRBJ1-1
CASSSTGQGTEAFF
TGCGCCAGCAGCTCGACAGGGCAGGGCACTGAAGCTTTCTTT
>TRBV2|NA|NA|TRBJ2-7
CASSDKAGSYEQYF
TGTGCCAGCAGTGATAAGGCAGGGTCCTACGAGCAGTACTTC
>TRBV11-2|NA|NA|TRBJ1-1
CASSSRTTEAFF
TGTGCCAGCAGCTCGCGTACCACTGAAGCTTTCTTT
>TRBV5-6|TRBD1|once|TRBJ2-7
CASSLALSQGMIHEQYF
TGTGCCAGCAGCTTGGCCCTATCACAGGGGATGATCCACGAGCAGTACTTC
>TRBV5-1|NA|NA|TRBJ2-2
CASSLSEDTGELFF
TGCGCCAGCAGCTTATCAGAGGACACCGGGGAGCTGTTTTTT
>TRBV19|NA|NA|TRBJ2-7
CASSSLGAEQYF
TGTGCCAGTAGCTCACTAGGAGCCGAGCAGTACTTC
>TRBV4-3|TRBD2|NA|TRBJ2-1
CASSQVSGRWDEQFF
TGCGCCAGCAGCCAAGTTAGCGGGAGGTGGGATGAGCAGTTCTTC
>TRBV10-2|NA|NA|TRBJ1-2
CASSELIGYGYTF
TGCGCCAGCAGTGAGCTGATCGGCTATGGCTACACCTTC
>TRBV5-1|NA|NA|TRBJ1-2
CASSLDTPGFYSNGYTF
TGCGCCAGCAGCTTGGATACCCCCGGTTTTTATTCGAATGGCTACACCTTC
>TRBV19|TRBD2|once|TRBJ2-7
CASSIMYLRSGPAYEQYF
TGTGCCAGTAGTATAATGTACCTCCGTAGCGGGCCCGCCTACGAGCAGTACTTC
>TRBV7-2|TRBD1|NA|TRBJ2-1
CASSPGQGSYNEQFF
TGTGCCAGCAGCCCCGGACAGGGCTCCTACAATGAGCAGTTCTTC